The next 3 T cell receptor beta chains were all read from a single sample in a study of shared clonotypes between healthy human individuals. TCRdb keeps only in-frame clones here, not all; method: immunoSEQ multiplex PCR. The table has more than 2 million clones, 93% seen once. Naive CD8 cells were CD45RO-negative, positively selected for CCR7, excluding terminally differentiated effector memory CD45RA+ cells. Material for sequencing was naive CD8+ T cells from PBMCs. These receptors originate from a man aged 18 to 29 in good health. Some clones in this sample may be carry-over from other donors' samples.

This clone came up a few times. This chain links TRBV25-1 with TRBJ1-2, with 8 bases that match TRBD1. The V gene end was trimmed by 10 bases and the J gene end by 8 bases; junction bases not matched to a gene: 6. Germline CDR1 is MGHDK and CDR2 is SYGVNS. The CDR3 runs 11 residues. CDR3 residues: CATRTGYGYTF. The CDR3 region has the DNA TGTGCCACCCGGACAGGGTACGGCTACACCTTC.

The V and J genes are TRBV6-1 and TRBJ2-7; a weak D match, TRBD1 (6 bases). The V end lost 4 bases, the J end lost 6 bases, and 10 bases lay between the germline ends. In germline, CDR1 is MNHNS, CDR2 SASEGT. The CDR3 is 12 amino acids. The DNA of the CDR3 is TGTGCCAGCAGTGTGTTGGGGGCCGAGCAGTACTTC. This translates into CASSVLGAEQYF.

The CDR3 here is CASSVRDLGAEQFF. In DNA, the CDR3 is TGCGCCAGCAGTGTACGGGACTTAGGGGCTGAGCAGTTCTTC. The V and J genes are TRBV10-2 and TRBJ2-1; perhaps TRBD2 as D (6 bases). The ends were cut back, 4 bases at V and 9 bases at J, with 16 bases in the middle. The CDR3 has 14 amino acids. CDR1 and CDR2 (germline): WSHSY, SAAADI.